A single sample gave rise to the 30 T cell receptor beta chains below, sequenced in a study of blood T cell repertoires in COVID-19 (dated by TCRdb to about 2020). Library preparation employed the immunoSEQ multiplex PCR assay. TCRdb's version of the immuneACCESS table is confined to in-frame rearrangements and falls short of the full clone set. An unresolved V gene accounts for under half of the shortfall where checked; the remainder is of unknown origin. In this sample the table shows under 200,000 clones, approximately 85% of which occur a single time. Around 1% of the sample goes to the ten largest clones. The specimen was peripheral blood. Receptors originate from a man aged 40-50 years with acute or convalescent COVID-19.

The V call is TRBV18, the J call TRBJ2-5; tentative D call: TRBD2 (6 bases). The length of the CDR3 is 15 residues. CDR1 KGHSH and CDR2 LQKENI come from the germline V gene. V was shortened by 0 bases and J by 5 bases, with 13 bases between the two germline ends. The CDR3 nucleotides are TGTGCCAGCTCACCACCGGGCGGGGAGAGTGAGACCCAGTACTTC. Translated: CASSPPGGESETQYF.

This clone was detected only once. The chain links TRBV5-4 to TRBJ2-1, with 10 bases aligning to TRBD2. The CDR3 spans 15 residues. Trimming took 3 bases from V and 4 from J; bases not matched to a gene: 4. Per germline, CDR1 SGHNT and CDR2 YYREEE (reference sequence). CDR3 DNA: TGTGCCAGCAGCTCTCTAGCGGGGGAATACAATGAGCAGTTCTTC. It is translated as CASSSLAGEYNEQFF.

This clone was recorded a few times. The chain combines TRBV5-1 with TRBJ1-1, with D possibly matching TRBD1 (6 bases). The germline gives CDR1 SGHRS, CDR2 YFSETQ. Trimming shortened V by 0 bases and J by 1 base, and 10 bases separated the two germline ends. The CDR3 covers 15 residues. CDR3 DNA: TGCGCCAGCAGCTTGGTCCAGGGGCAGAACACTGAAGCTTTCTTT. This codes for CASSLVQGQNTEAFF.

The chain employs TRBV23-1 and TRBJ2-4; possible D gene TRBD2, 5 bases. TRBV23-1 counts as an open reading frame of uncertain function. CDR3 length: 15 amino acids. Trimming took off 0 bases at V and 1 base at J, with 7 bases between the two ends. CDR3 sequence: CASSQSSGAKNIQYF. The CDR3 coding sequence is TGCGCCAGCAGTCAATCTTCGGGGGCCAAAAACATTCAGTACTTC.

This sequence joins TRBV5-6 and TRBJ1-2; TRBD1 matches 7 bases. CDR3 length equals 13 residues. Germline lookup yields CDR1 SGHDT and CDR2 YYEEEE. After removal of 9 bases from V and 8 bases from J, the junction contained 13 bases not matched to a gene. CDR3 region: CATYRRDRGGYTF. CDR3 nucleotide sequence: TGTGCCACATACCGCAGGGACAGAGGCGGCTACACCTTC. Together with reference TRBV5-6 and TRBJ1-2, the CDR3 gives the full variable domain: DAGVTQSPTHLIKTRGQQVTLRCSPKSGHDTVSWYQQALGQGPQFIFQYYEEEERQRGNFPDRFSGHQFPNYSSELNVNALLLGDSALYLCATYRRDRGGYTFGSGTRLTVV.

This sequence joins TRBV2 and TRBJ1-2; 9 positions agree with TRBD1. Germline V gives CDR1 SNHLY, CDR2 FYNNEI. This CDR3 has 13 amino acids. Trimming cost V 6 bases and J 6 bases; bases outside gene matches: 5. This chain's CDR3 is CASSIDRGDGYTF. The DNA of the CDR3 is TGTGCCAGCAGCATCGACAGGGGGGATGGCTACACCTTC.

The chain has TRBV27 and TRBJ2-5; maybe TRBD1 (6 bases). This CDR3 has 15 amino acids. V was clipped by 6 bases and J by 2 bases, with 16 bases between them. The V gene's germline CDR1 is MNHEY and CDR2 SMNVEV (reference sequence). The CDR3 protein is CASSYRVGEQETQYF. The CDR3 nucleotides read TGTGCCAGCAGCTACAGGGTCGGGGAGCAAGAGACCCAGTACTTC.

This chain joins TRBV5-1 and TRBJ1-1, with D possibly TRBD1 on 5 matching bases. This CDR3 comprises 15 residues. Trimming took off 0 bases at V and 5 bases at J, with 14 bases between the two ends. Germline values: CDR1 SGHRS, CDR2 YFSETQ. The CDR3 sequence: CASSLAGGFGTEAFF. The CDR3 DNA is TGCGCCAGCAGCTTGGCCGGGGGGTTTGGGACTGAAGCTTTCTTT.

The chain uses TRBV9 and TRBJ2-3; 13 bases align to TRBD2. Germline V lookup: CDR1 SGDLS, CDR2 YYNGEE. There are 16 residues in the CDR3. The ends lost 4 bases at V and 6 bases at J; junction bases unmatched: 8. CDR3 sequence reads: CASSTSGGAVLDTQYF. The CDR3 nucleotides read TGTGCCAGCAGCACTAGCGGGGGGGCCGTTTTGGATACGCAGTATTTT.

To note about this clone: This same CDR3 is encoded by further DNA sequences in the sample. CDR3 sequence (DNA): TGTGCCAGCTCACCGCAGCGGGATCAGCCCCAGCATTTT. Translation gives CASSPQRDQPQHF. The chain is built from TRBV18 and TRBJ1-5; D ambiguous. With 3 bases removed from V and 5 bases from J, the gap between germline ends came to 8 bases. Germline lookup yields CDR1 KGHSH and CDR2 LQKENI. This CDR3 comprises 13 residues.

This chain connects TRBV19 to TRBJ1-1, with TRBD1 matching 7 bases. J was trimmed by 0 bases and V by 6 bases; bases with no gene match: 7. Germline lookup yields CDR1 LNHDA and CDR2 SQIVND (reference sequence). The CDR3 totals 15 residues. Written as DNA, the CDR3 is TGTGCCAGTAGCCCCACAGGGGCCCTGAACACTGAAGCTTTCTTT. The encoded protein is CASSPTGALNTEAFF.

This clone was seen a single time. The rearrangement links TRBV25-1 to TRBJ2-5, with 9 bases lining up with TRBD1. V lost 4 bases to trimming and J lost 6 bases; unmatched junction nucleotides: 3. The CDR3 sequence is 13 residues long. The V gene's germline CDR1 is MGHDK and CDR2 SYGVNS. CDR3: CASSGTGVKTQYF. In nucleotides, the CDR3 is TGTGCCAGCAGTGGGACAGGGGTAAAGACCCAGTACTTC.

V is TRBV5-4 and J is TRBJ1-1; 10 bases match TRBD1. The germline V gene encodes CDR1 SGHNT and CDR2 YYREEE (reference sequence). The junction had 10 bases not matched to a gene; V was cut back by 0 bases and J by 2 bases. This CDR3 contains 18 residues. The CDR3 sequence: CASSLGLFGDRGNTEAFF. The CDR3 DNA is TGTGCCAGCAGCTTGGGATTGTTTGGGGACAGGGGAAACACTGAAGCTTTCTTT.

The V gene is TRBV4-1, the J gene TRBJ1-1, with D unresolved. Germline lookup yields CDR1 MGHRA and CDR2 YSYEKL. V was shortened by 4 bases and J by 0 bases, with 12 bases between the two germline ends. This CDR3 has 15 amino acids. The CDR3 coding sequence is TGCGCCAGCAGCCTAATCGTTCAGGTGAACACTGAAGCTTTCTTT. Translated: CASSLIVQVNTEAFF.

The chain uses TRBV7-2 and TRBJ2-7; 7 bases map to TRBD2. The CDR3 covers 14 residues. Germline V gene lookup returns CDR1 SGHTA and CDR2 FQGNSA. V lost 0 bases, J lost 3 bases, and 2 bases stayed unmatched. In DNA form, the CDR3 reads TGTGCCAGCAGCTTAGCGGGCGGGGGCTACGAGCAGTACTTC. As protein: CASSLAGGGYEQYF. Combining the CDR3 with reference TRBV7-2 and TRBJ2-7 gives the whole variable domain GAGVSQSPSNKVTEKGKDVELRCDPISGHTALYWYRQSLGQGLEFLIYFQGNSAPDKSGLPSDRFSAERTGGSVSTLTIQRTQQEDSAVYLCASSLAGGGYEQYFGPGTRLTVT.

V gene TRBV6-6 combines with J gene TRBJ1-2; TRBD1 is a possible D gene (6 bases). Trimming left V 5 bases short and J 0 bases short, with 13 bases between. The CDR3 runs 15 residues. From germline, CDR1 is MNHNY and CDR2 SVGAGI (reference sequence). The CDR3 bases are TGTGCCAGCAGTCCCACACAGGGAACTAACTATGGCTACACCTTC. Amino acids: CASSPTQGTNYGYTF.

The rearrangement joins TRBV5-5 to TRBJ1-6, with D unclear. This CDR3 comprises 17 residues. Trimming removed 4 bases from V and 2 bases from J, with 16 bases in between. CDR1 and CDR2 from the germline V gene are SGHKS and YYEKEE (reference sequence). This chain's CDR3 is CASSPTSSSTYNSPLHF. The CDR3 DNA reads TGTGCCAGCAGCCCCACTTCCTCAAGCACCTATAATTCACCCCTCCACTTT.

This clone came up a few times. The chain carries TRBV7-9 and TRBJ2-2; D uncertain. Germline V CDR1 and CDR2: SEHNR, FQNEAQ (reference sequence). The CDR3 is 16 residues long. V shed 4 bases and J shed 5 bases, with 17 bases lying between them. For the CDR3, the DNA is TGTGCCAGCAGCTCTCCCCGGAGAGGCCTAACCGGGGAGCTGTTTTTT. Protein sequence: CASSSPRRGLTGELFF.

The chain links TRBV7-2 to TRBJ1-5; 8 bases align to TRBD1. Germline V gives CDR1 SGHTA, CDR2 FQGNSA. This CDR3 has 16 amino acids. The V and J ends lost 4 bases and 1 base, in that order; junction bases with no gene match: 6. DNA for the CDR3: TGTGCCAGCAGCTCCAGGGGGCACCTAAGCAATCAGCCCCAGCATTTT. This gives the protein CASSSRGHLSNQPQHF.

The rearrangement joins TRBV28 to TRBJ2-7, with D possibly TRBD2 on 6 matching bases. CDR1 is MDHEN, CDR2 SYDVKM, per germline. This CDR3 is built from 15 residues. V shed 5 bases and J shed 1 base, with 15 bases lying between them. CDR3 residues: CASSPRGAGSYEQYF. The CDR3 DNA follows: TGTGCCAGCAGTCCCCGCGGGGCAGGGTCCTACGAGCAGTACTTC.

The V gene is TRBV7-9, the J gene TRBJ1-6, with unresolved D. The germline CDR1 and CDR2 sequences are SEHNR and FQNEAQ (reference sequence). V lost 8 bases to trimming and J lost 6 bases, with 11 bases between them. The CDR3 spans 13 residues. CDR3 residues: CASSSLFNSPLHF. CDR3 nucleotide sequence: TGTGCCAGCTCTTCCCTATTTAATTCACCCCTCCACTTT.

V usage is TRBV30 and J usage is TRBJ1-6, with D possibly matching TRBD1 (6 bases). Trimming pared 4 bases from V and 1 base from J, leaving 20 bases between. The CDR3 length is 18 residues. CDR1 is GTSNPN, CDR2 SVGIG, per germline (reference sequence). The CDR3 sequence: CAWTLPRDKISYNSPLHF. The CDR3, as DNA: TGTGCCTGGACCCTCCCTAGGGACAAGATTTCCTATAATTCACCCCTCCACTTT. Based on the CDR3 plus reference TRBV30 and TRBJ1-6, the full variable domain is SQTIHQWPATLVQPVGSPLSLECTVEGTSNPNLYWYRQAAGRGLQLLFYSVGIGQISSEVPQNLSASRPQDRQFILSSKKLLLSDSGFYLCAWTLPRDKISYNSPLHFGNGTRLTVT.

This chain links TRBV19 with TRBJ1-5; the D is unclear. The V gene lost 7 bases and the J gene lost 3 bases, with 10 bases spanning the gap. Germline CDR1 reads LNHDA; CDR2 reads SQIVND (reference sequence). The CDR3 is 13 amino acids. In DNA form, the CDR3 reads TGTGCCAGTACTTCTACTGACAATCAGCCCCAGCATTTT. This translates into CASTSTDNQPQHF.

V gene TRBV4-2 combines with J gene TRBJ2-3, with 9 bases matching TRBD1. Germline trimming cut 3 bases from V and 3 bases from J; bases unmatched to any gene: 7. The germline V gene has CDR1 LGHNA and CDR2 YNFKEQ. The CDR3 runs to 16 residues. The CDR3: CASSQDRGGWTDTQYF. The CDR3 DNA reads as TGTGCCAGCAGCCAGGACAGGGGAGGGTGGACAGATACGCAGTATTTT.

This rearrangement joins TRBV2 to TRBJ1-2, with TRBD1 identical over 9 bases. The length of the CDR3 is 13 residues. Per the germline V gene, CDR1 is SNHLY and CDR2 is FYNNEI. The trim removed 11 bases at V and 1 base at J, leaving 5 bases unmatched. Written as DNA, the CDR3 is TGTGCCCTTAGACAGGGGGTTAACTATGGCTACACCTTC. Residues: CALRQGVNYGYTF.

The genes are TRBV27 and TRBJ1-5, with 9 bases matching TRBD1. The V segment lost 5 bases and the J segment 4 bases; nucleotides outside the gene matches: 6. Germline V gene sequence: CDR1 MNHEY, CDR2 SMNVEV (reference sequence). The CDR3 covers 15 residues. CDR3 protein: CASSPDRGENQPQHF. The CDR3 coding sequence is TGTGCCAGCAGTCCGGACAGGGGAGAAAATCAGCCCCAGCATTTT.

This chain joins TRBV10-3 and TRBJ1-6; D may be TRBD1 (5 bases). The V gene lost 8 bases and the J gene lost 7 bases, with 15 bases spanning the gap. Looked up from germline, CDR1 is ENHRY and CDR2 is SYGVKD. The length of the CDR3 is 14 residues. CDR3 coding DNA: TGTGCCATCTCCCTTCGGGGGGACAATTCACCCCTCCACTTT. This codes for CAISLRGDNSPLHF.

This chain uses TRBV3-1 (or the pseudogene TRBV3-2) with TRBJ1-6; perhaps TRBD1 as D (6 bases). Germline V gene data show CDR1 as LGHDT and CDR2 as YNNKEL (reference sequence). Trimming pared 5 bases from V and 9 bases from J, leaving 14 bases between. The CDR3 covers 14 residues. CDR3 bases: TGTGCCAGCAGCAAAGTCGGACAGATTTCACCCCTCCACTTT. This codes for CASSKVGQISPLHF.

The rearrangement joins TRBV5-1 to TRBJ1-1, with 9 bases fitting TRBD1. Looked up from germline, CDR1 is SGHRS and CDR2 is YFSETQ. This CDR3 is built from 16 residues. V gave up 4 bases and J gave up 5 bases; unmatched junction bases: 12. This CDR3 is CASSGRTGQGRTEAFF. In DNA, the CDR3 is TGCGCCAGCAGCGGGCGTACGGGACAGGGAAGGACTGAAGCTTTCTTT.

This chain joins TRBV11-2 and TRBJ2-7; a possible D gene is TRBD1 (5 bases). This CDR3 spans 14 amino acids. Germline CDR1 SGHAT, CDR2 FQNNGV. Deletions cut 3 bases from V and 4 bases from J, with 13 bases between. The CDR3 loop reads CASSFIDRSYEQYF. CDR3 in DNA: TGTGCCAGCAGCTTCATCGACAGATCATACGAGCAGTACTTC.